This T cell receptor beta chain derives from a study of beta chain features in type 1 diabetes. General observations from the study: PCR might pick shorter templates more often, in the same way for patients and controls. Within each of all four CD4+ subsets, Type 1 diabetes patients had TCRB CDR3s that were moderately but significantly shorter. High-TCR-expressing cells could be over-represented by cDNA sequencing.

Of the isolated RNA, all was reverse transcribed, and so the sequenced material was expressed TCRB transcripts. Only in-frame clones appear in the TCRdb table, and some are missing; sequencing was by immunoSEQ multiplex PCR. The sample lists 600,000 to 700,000 clones, roughly an eighth occurring once. Points on this clone: The target antigen is unknown.

V was pared by 5 bases and J by 0 bases, with 7 bases between. Germline values: CDR1 SGHDN, CDR2 FVKESK. The CDR3 runs to 13 residues. Sorting that relied on CD45RO/CCR7/CD25/CD127/CD95/CD27 yielded CD4+ naive, central memory, regulatory and stem cell-like memory cells. Material: naive CD4+ T cells from blood. This clonotype was sampled from a young man with type 1 diabetes. V gene TRBV14 combines with J gene TRBJ1-1, with D unclear. The CDR3 sequence: CASSGSMNTEAFF. CDR3 DNA: TGTGCCAGCAGCGGAAGCATGAACACTGAAGCTTTCTTT.